These T cell receptor beta chains were read from a single sample in a study of human T cells and chemical hapten exposure. TCRdb independently ran MiXCR on the RACE reads; one entry per CDR3 protein. This table holds under 450,000 distinct CDR3 sequences, about 6% found once. Material: whole blood, obtained in connection with sensitization to the hapten diphenylcyclopropenone (DPC). Receptors were obtained from a woman aged 18-29 years with alopecia areata. Some clones in this sample may be carry-over from other donors' samples. Both conserved end residues are part of each CDR3. D genes are given only for firm matches. Not every row has a clone size; where given, it reads once, few, many or a size class.

clone size | J gene | V gene | D gene | CDR3 protein | CDR3 DNA
many | TRBJ1-5 | TRBV27 | NA | CASSVTGFGQPQHF | TGTGCCAGTTCCGTAACGGGATTCGGTCAGCCCCAGCATTTT
few | TRBJ1-2 | TRBV20-1 | NA | CSARDHGAANDYGYTF | TGCAGTGCTAGAGATCATGGGGCAGCGAATGACTATGGCTACACCTTC
few | TRBJ2-3 | TRBV5-1 | TRBD1 | CASHRGSSTDTQYF | TGCGCCAGCCACAGGGGTTCTAGCACAGATACGCAGTATTTT
many | TRBJ1-1 | TRBV29-1 | TRBD1 | CSVGEAGGKSTEAFF | TGCAGCGTTGGGGAGGCAGGGGGCAAGAGCACTGAAGCTTTCTTT
few | TRBJ1-2 | TRBV2 | NA | CASSEGRGPNYGYTF | TGTGCCAGCAGTGAAGGGAGGGGCCCTAACTATGGCTACACCTTC
few | TRBJ1-3 | TRBV4-2 | TRBD1 | CASSRLVSGTGGNTIYF | TGTGCCAGCAGCCGCCTAGTATCCGGGACAGGGGGAAACACCATATATTTT
few | TRBJ1-1 | TRBV11-2 | NA | CASSLPRTANTEAFF | TGTGCCAGCAGCTTACCACGGACCGCAAACACTGAAGCTTTCTTT
few | TRBJ2-1 | TRBV5-1 | NA | CASSLIPGNEQFF | TGCGCCAGCAGCTTGATACCGGGGAATGAGCAGTTCTTC
many | TRBJ1-4 | TRBV11-2 | NA | CASSGASANEKLFF | TGTGCCAGCAGCGGGGCGTCGGCTAATGAAAAACTGTTTTTT
few | TRBJ2-3 | TRBV28 | NA | CASSLGYRTDTQYF | TGTGCCAGCAGTTTGGGGTATCGCACAGATACGCAGTATTTT
NA | TRBJ1-2 | TRBV6-2/TRBV6-3 | TRBD1 | CASSYLMSETGNGYTF | TGTGCCAGCAGTTACCTAATGAGCGAGACAGGGAACGGCTACACCTTC
NA | TRBJ1-1 | TRBV12-3/TRBV12-4 | NA | CASSRRGETEAFF | TGTGCCAGCAGTCGGCGGGGGGAAACTGAAGCTTTCTTT
NA | TRBJ2-7 | TRBV20-1 | TRBD1 | CSARDLGQGDEQYF | TGCAGTGCTAGAGATCTGGGACAGGGAGACGAGCAGTACTTC
few | TRBJ1-2 | TRBV12-3/TRBV12-4 | TRBD1 | CASRIKQGPHHRFNYGYTF | TGTGCCAGCAGAATCAAACAGGGGCCGCATCACCGGTTCAACTATGGCTACACCTTC
NA | TRBJ1-4 | TRBV11-2 | NA | CASSLEGPLNEKLFF | TGTGCCAGCAGCTTAGAGGGTCCGCTTAATGAAAAACTGTTTTTT
many | TRBJ2-4 | TRBV6-5 | TRBD2 | CASSYGRVWTKNIQYF | TGTGCCAGCAGTTACGGGAGGGTCTGGACCAAAAACATTCAGTACTTC
NA | TRBJ2-7 | TRBV4-3 | TRBD2 | CASSQDGGTSGYEQYF | TGCGCCAGCAGCCAAGATGGCGGGACTAGCGGCTACGAGCAGTACTTC
NA | TRBJ1-2 | TRBV12-3/TRBV12-4 | TRBD1 | CASSHTQGADGYTF | TGTGCCAGCAGTCACACCCAGGGGGCTGATGGCTACACCTTC
NA | TRBJ1-6 | TRBV7-2 | TRBD1 | CASSESGGFMINSPLHF | TGTGCCAGCAGCGAATCAGGGGGCTTCATGATTAATTCACCCCTCCACTTT
many | TRBJ1-3 | TRBV5-4 | NA | CASSLKGGSGNTIYF | TGTGCCAGCAGCTTGAAGGGTGGGTCTGGAAACACCATATATTTT
NA | TRBJ1-1 | TRBV4-3 | NA | CASSTRSGTEAFF | TGCGCCAGCAGCACACGGTCGGGCACTGAAGCTTTCTTT
once | TRBJ2-3 | TRBV7-2 | NA | CASSSTGQVTDTQYF | TGTGCCAGCAGCTCAACGGGACAAGTAACAGATACGCAGTATTTT
many | TRBJ1-1 | TRBV27 | NA | CASKRQARIITEAFF | TGTGCCAGCAAGCGACAGGCCCGAATAATCACTGAAGCTTTCTTT
NA | TRBJ1-5 | TRBV20-1 | NA | CSARKGGHQPQHF | TGCAGTGCTAGAAAAGGGGGTCATCAGCCCCAGCATTTT
many | TRBJ1-5 | TRBV7-9 | NA | CASSLAIGWGNQPQHF | TGTGCCAGCAGCTTGGCGATCGGATGGGGCAATCAGCCCCAGCATTTT
NA | TRBJ2-7 | TRBV20-1 | NA | CSALPAGARDEQYF | TGCAGTGCTCTCCCAGCCGGGGCGCGGGACGAGCAGTACTTC
NA | TRBJ2-7 | TRBV20-1 | NA | CSAIQNYEQYF | TGCAGTGCTATCCAGAACTACGAGCAGTACTTC
NA | TRBJ2-7 | TRBV4-3 | NA | CASSQSTGPYEQYF | TGCGCCAGCAGCCAAAGCACGGGGCCCTACGAGCAGTACTTC
few | TRBJ1-1 | TRBV7-2 | TRBD1 | CASSLVTGGSTEAFF | TGTGCCAGCAGCTTAGTAACAGGGGGGAGCACTGAAGCTTTCTTT
many | TRBJ1-2 | TRBV7-2 | NA | CASSLNRVGDGYTF | TGTGCCAGCAGCTTGAACAGGGTCGGGGATGGCTACACCTTC
NA | TRBJ1-5 | TRBV7-8 | NA | CASSSGVSSNQPQHF | TGTGCCAGCAGTTCAGGGGTATCTAGCAATCAGCCCCAGCATTTT
many | TRBJ2-2 | TRBV27 | TRBD1 | CASRMTGAGELFF | TGTGCCAGCAGAATGACAGGGGCCGGGGAGCTGTTTTTT
NA | TRBJ2-1 | TRBV15 | NA | CATSIGREQFF | TGTGCCACCAGCATTGGACGCGAGCAGTTCTTC
few | TRBJ2-5 | TRBV25-1 | NA | CASSQRASGWTQYF | TGTGCCAGCAGCCAAAGGGCGTCGGGTTGGACCCAGTACTTC
many | TRBJ2-7 | TRBV5-1 | NA | CASSLQPTAHEQYF | TGCGCCAGCAGCTTGCAACCTACGGCCCACGAGCAGTACTTC
many | TRBJ1-1 | TRBV10-3 | TRBD1 | CAISRQGPQNTEAFF | TGTGCCATCAGTCGACAGGGGCCCCAAAACACTGAAGCTTTCTTT
NA | TRBJ2-1 | TRBV18 | TRBD1 | CASSPPGTGRNEQFF | TGTGCCAGCTCCCCTCCCGGGACAGGCAGAAATGAGCAGTTCTTC
many | TRBJ2-7 | TRBV7-9 | NA | CASSPSSGTDSYEQYF | TGTGCCAGCAGCCCGTCCTCCGGGACGGACTCCTACGAGCAGTACTTC
many | TRBJ2-1 | TRBV2 | TRBD2 | CASKGLARNEQFF | TGTGCCAGCAAAGGACTAGCGAGGAATGAGCAGTTCTTC
many | TRBJ2-1 | TRBV10-3 | TRBD2 | CAISESGGNYNEQFF | TGTGCCATCAGTGAAAGCGGGGGCAACTACAATGAGCAGTTCTTC
many | TRBJ1-1 | TRBV2 | NA | CASGPGTRILEAFF | TGTGCCAGCGGTCCGGGGACAAGGATTCTTGAAGCTTTCTTT